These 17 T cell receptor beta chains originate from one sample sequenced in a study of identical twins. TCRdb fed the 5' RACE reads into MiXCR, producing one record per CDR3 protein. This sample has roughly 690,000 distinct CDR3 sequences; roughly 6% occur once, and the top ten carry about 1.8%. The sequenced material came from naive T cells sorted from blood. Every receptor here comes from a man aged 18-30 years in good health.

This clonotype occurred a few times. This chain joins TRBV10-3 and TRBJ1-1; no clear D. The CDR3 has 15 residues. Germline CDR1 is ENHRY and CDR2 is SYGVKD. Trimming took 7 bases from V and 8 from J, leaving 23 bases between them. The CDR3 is CAITGSLLSTGEAFF. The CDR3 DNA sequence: TGTGCCATCACGGGCAGCCTTCTCTCGACGGGGGAAGCTTTCTTT.

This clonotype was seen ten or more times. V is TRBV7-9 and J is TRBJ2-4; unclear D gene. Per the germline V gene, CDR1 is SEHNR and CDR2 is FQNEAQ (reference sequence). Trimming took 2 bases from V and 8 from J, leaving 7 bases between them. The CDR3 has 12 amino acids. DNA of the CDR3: TGTGCCAGCAGCTTAACCGGTCACATTCAGTACTTC. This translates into CASSLTGHIQYF.

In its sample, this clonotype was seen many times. The CDR3, as DNA: TGTGCCAGCAGCTTAGCGAGGTGGAACACTGAAGCTTTCTTT. Amino acids: CASSLARWNTEAFF. The chain uses TRBV7-2 and TRBJ1-1; unclear D gene. The CDR3 contains 14 residues. CDR1 SGHTA and CDR2 FQGNSA come from the germline V gene. Trimming took off 0 bases at V and 1 base at J, with 6 bases between the two ends.

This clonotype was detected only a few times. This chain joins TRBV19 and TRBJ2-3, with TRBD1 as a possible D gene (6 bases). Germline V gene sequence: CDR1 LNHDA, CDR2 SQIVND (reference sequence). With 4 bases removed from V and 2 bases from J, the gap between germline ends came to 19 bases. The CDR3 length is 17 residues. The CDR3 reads CASSTEDRQLTTDTQYF. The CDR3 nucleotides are TGTGCCAGTAGTACCGAAGACAGGCAACTTACCACAGATACGCAGTATTTT.

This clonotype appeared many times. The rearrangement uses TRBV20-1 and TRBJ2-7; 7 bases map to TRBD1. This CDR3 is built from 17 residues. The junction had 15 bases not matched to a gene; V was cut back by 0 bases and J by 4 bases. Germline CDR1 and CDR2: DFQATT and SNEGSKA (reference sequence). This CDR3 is CSARDVYPRQGEYEQYF. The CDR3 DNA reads TGCAGTGCTAGAGATGTATACCCCCGACAGGGTGAATACGAGCAGTACTTC.

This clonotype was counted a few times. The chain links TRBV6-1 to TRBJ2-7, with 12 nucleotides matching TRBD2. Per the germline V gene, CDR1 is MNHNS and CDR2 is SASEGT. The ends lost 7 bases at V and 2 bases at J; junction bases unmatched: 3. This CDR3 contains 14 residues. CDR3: CASIRTSGTYEQYV. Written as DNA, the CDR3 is TGTGCCAGCATAAGGACTAGCGGGACCTACGAGCAGTACGTC.

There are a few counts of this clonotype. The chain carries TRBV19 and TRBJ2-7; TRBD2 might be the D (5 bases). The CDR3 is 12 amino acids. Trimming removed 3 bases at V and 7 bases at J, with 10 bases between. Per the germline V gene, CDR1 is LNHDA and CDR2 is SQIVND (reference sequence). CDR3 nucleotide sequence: TGTGCCAGTAGTATGACTAAAGGGGAGCAGTACTTC. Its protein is CASSMTKGEQYF. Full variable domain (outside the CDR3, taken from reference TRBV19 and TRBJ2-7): DGGITQSPKYLFRKEGQNVTLSCEQNLNHDAMYWYRQDPGQGLRLIYYSQIVNDFQKGDIAEGYSVSREKKESFPLTVTSAQKNPTAFYLCASSMTKGEQYFGPGTRLTVT.

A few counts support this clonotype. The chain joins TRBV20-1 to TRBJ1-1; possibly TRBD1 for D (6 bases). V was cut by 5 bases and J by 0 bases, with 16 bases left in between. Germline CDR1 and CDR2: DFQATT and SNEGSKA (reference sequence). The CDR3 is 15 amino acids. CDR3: CSAFPGTNMNTEAFF. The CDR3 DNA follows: TGCAGTGCTTTTCCCGGGACAAATATGAACACTGAAGCTTTCTTT.

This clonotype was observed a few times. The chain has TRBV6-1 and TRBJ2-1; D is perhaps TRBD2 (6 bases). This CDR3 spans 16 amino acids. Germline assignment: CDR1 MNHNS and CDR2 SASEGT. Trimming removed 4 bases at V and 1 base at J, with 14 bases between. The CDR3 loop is CASSVLGTSSYNEQFF. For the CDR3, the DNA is TGTGCCAGCAGTGTCCTAGGGACTTCTTCCTACAATGAGCAGTTCTTC.

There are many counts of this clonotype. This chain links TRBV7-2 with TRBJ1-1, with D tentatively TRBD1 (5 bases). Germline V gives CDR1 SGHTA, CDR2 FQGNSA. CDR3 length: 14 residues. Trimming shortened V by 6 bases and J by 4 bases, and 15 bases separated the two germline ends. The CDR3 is CASSQSRESTEAFF. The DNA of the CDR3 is TGTGCCAGCAGTCAAAGCAGGGAATCCACTGAAGCTTTCTTT.

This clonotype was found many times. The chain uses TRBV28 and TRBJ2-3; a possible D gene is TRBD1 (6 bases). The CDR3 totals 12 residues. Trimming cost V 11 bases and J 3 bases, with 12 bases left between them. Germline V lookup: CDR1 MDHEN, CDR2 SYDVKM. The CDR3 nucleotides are TGTGCCGGAGGAAGGGGGACAGATACGCAGTATTTT. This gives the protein CAGGRGTDTQYF.

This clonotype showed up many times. The CDR3 DNA sequence: TGCGCCAGCAGCTACCAACTGCTGCAGGGGCGAGCCGGGGAGCTGTTTTTT. It yields the protein CASSYQLLQGRAGELFF. The chain links TRBV5-1 to TRBJ2-2; a weak D match, TRBD1 (6 bases). Trimming took 3 bases from V and 6 from J, leaving 21 bases between them. Germline CDR1 SGHRS, CDR2 YFSETQ. The CDR3 is made up of 17 amino acids.

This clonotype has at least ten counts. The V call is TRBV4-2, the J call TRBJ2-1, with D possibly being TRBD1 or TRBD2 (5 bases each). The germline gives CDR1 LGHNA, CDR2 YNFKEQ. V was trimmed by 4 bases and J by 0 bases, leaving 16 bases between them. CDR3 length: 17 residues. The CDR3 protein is CASSPRHRDLSYNEQFF. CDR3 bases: TGTGCCAGCAGCCCCCGGCATCGGGACCTCTCCTACAATGAGCAGTTCTTC.

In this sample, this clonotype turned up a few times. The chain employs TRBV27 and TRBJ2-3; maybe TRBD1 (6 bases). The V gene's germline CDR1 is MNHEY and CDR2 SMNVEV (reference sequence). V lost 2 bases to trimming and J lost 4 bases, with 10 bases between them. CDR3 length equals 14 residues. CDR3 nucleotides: TGTGCCAGCAGTTTACAGGGGTACGCAGATACGCAGTATTTT. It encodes CASSLQGYADTQYF.

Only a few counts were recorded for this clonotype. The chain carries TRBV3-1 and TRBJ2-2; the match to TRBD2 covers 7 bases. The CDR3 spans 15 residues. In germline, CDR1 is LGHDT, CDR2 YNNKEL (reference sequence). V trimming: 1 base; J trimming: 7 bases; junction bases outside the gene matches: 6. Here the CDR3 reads CASSQVSGAGGELFF. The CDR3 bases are TGTGCCAGCAGCCAAGTCAGCGGGGCAGGCGGGGAGCTGTTTTTT.

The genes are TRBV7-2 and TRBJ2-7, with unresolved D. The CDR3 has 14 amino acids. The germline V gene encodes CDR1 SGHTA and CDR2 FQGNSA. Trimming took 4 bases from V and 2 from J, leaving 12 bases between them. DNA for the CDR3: TGTGCCAGCAGCTCGAAAAAAACTACCTACGAGCAGTACTTC. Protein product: CASSSKKTTYEQYF.

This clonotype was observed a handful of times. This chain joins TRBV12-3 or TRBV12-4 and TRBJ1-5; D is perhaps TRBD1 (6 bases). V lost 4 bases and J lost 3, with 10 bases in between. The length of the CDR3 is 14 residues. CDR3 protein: CASSSTGYNQPQHF. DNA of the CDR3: TGTGCCAGCAGTTCGACAGGCTACAATCAGCCCCAGCATTTT.